The source of this T cell receptor (beta chain) is a study of beta chain features in type 1 diabetes. The authors reverse transcribed all of the isolated RNA, so sequencing captured expressed TCRB transcripts. Approximately 3.9 million reads per sample were averaged for naive, central memory and regulatory samples. Sequencing was performed with immunoSEQ multiplex PCR; in TCRdb, only in-frame clones are kept and a portion is missing. The sample records under 350,000 clones, 20% to 25% being singletons. Study outcomes and limitations: The study found moderately but significantly shorter TCRB CDR3s in all four CD4+ subsets of Type 1 diabetes patients. For type 1 diabetes patients, VDJ junctions showed fewer insertions and more deletions. Naive, central memory and Treg TCRB repertoires appeared more alike in patients than in healthy donors.

Concerning this clone itself: Its target is unknown.

This clonotype was obtained from a woman aged 25 to 39 with type 1 diabetes. Sequencing was done on a sample of naive CD4+ T cells from blood.

CDR3: CASSLQGSGSEQYF. Here the CDR3 DNA reads TGTGCCAGCAGCCTCCAGGGCAGCGGGTCCGAGCAGTACTTC. The gene calls are TRBV7-8 and TRBJ2-7, with a weak D call TRBD2 (6 bases). The CDR3 loop spans 14 amino acids. V shed 5 bases and J shed 6 bases, with 17 bases lying between them. Germline CDR1 and CDR2: SGHVS and FQNEAQ.